This T cell receptor (beta chain) stems from a study of shared clonotypes between healthy human individuals. The table came from immunoSEQ multiplex PCR; TCRdb's copy has only in-frame clones and leaves some out. This sample yields 2 million to 2.5 million clones, of which 90% to 95% are seen a single time; more than 1.5% belongs to the top ten. Naive CD8 populations comprised CD45RO-negative cells positively selected for CCR7, excluding terminally differentiated effector memory CD45RA+ cells. CDR3 size: 13 residues. From germline, CDR1 is SNHLY and CDR2 FYNNEI. The V and J ends lost 6 bases and 4 bases, in that order; junction bases with no gene match: 5.

Sequenced: naive CD8+ T cells from PBMCs. This receptor was obtained from a man aged 18 to 30 in good health. Some clones in this sample may be carry-over from other donors' samples. This chain links TRBV2 with TRBJ2-7; TRBD1 agrees at 8 bases. The CDR3 coding sequence is TGTGCCAGCAGGTGGGACAGGACTTACGAGCAGTACTTC. Translation: CASRWDRTYEQYF.